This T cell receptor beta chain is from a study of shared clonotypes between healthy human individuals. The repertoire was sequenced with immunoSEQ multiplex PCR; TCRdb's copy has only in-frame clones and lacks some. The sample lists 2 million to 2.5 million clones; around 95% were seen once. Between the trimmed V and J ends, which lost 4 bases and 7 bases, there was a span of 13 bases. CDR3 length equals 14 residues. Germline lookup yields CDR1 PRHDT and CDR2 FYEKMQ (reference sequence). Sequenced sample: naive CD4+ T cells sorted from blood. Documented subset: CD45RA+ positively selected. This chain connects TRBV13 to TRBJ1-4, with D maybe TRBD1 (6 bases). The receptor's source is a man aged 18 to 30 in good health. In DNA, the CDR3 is TGTGCCAGCAGCTCACCAGGGACAACTGAAAAACTGTTTTTT. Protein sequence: CASSSPGTTEKLFF. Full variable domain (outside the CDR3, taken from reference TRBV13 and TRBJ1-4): AAGVIQSPRHLIKEKRETATLKCYPIPRHDTVYWYQQGPGQDPQFLISFYEKMQSDKGSIPDRFSAQQFSDYHSELNMSSLELGDSALYFCASSSPGTTEKLFFGSGTQLSVL.